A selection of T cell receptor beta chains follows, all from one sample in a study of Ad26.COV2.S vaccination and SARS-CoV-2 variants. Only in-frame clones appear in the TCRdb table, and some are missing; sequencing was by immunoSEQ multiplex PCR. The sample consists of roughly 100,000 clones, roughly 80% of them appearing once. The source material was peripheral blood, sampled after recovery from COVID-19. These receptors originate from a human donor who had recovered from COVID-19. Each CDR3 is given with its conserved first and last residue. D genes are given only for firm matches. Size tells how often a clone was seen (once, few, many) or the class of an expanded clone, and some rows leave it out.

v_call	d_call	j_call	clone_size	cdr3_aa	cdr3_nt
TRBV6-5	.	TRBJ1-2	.	CASKLDRNYGYTF	TGTGCCAGCAAATTGGACAGAAACTATGGCTACACCTTC
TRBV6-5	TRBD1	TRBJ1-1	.	CASGTGNTEAFF	TGTGCCAGCGGGACAGGGAACACTGAAGCTTTCTTT
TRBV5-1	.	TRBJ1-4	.	CASRLGPTNEKLFF	TGCGCCAGCAGGTTGGGTCCAACTAATGAAAAACTGTTTTTT
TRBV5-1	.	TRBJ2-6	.	CASSLETGANVLTF	TGCGCCAGCAGCTTGGAGACTGGGGCCAACGTCCTGACTTTC
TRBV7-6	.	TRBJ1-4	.	CASSLGGGEKLFF	TGTGCCAGCAGCTTGGGAGGAGGTGAAAAACTGTTTTTT
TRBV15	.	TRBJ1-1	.	CATSRALARGSEAFF	TGTGCCACCAGCAGAGCGCTTGCGAGGGGCTCAGAAGCTTTCTTT
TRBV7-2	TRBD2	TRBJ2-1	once	CASSLLYSSGGYNEQFF	TGTGCCAGCAGCCTCTTATATTCTAGCGGGGGTTACAATGAGCAGTTCTTC
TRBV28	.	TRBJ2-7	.	CASSPPGTRIYEQYF	TGTGCCAGCAGTCCCCCTGGCACCAGGATCTACGAGCAGTACTTC
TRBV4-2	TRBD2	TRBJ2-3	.	CASSQAVLAGKTDTQYF	TGTGCCAGCAGCCAAGCAGTCCTAGCGGGAAAAACAGATACGCAGTATTTT
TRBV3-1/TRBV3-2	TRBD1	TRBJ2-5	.	CATRGQTKETQYF	TGTGCCACTAGGGGACAGACAAAAGAGACCCAGTACTTC
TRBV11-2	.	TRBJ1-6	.	CATSPHPLHF	TGTGCCACCTCCCCCCATCCCCTCCACTTT
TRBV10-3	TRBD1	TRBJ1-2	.	CAISEPGQGARGYTF	TGTGCCATCAGTGAGCCGGGACAGGGGGCGCGGGGCTACACCTTC
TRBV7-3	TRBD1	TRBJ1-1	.	CASKGEGARTEAFF	TGTGCCAGCAAGGGTGAGGGGGCGCGTACTGAAGCTTTCTTT
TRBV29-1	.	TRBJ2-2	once	CSVAFSHGELFF	TGCAGCGTTGCGTTCAGTCACGGGGAGCTGTTTTTT
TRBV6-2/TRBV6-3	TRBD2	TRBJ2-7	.	CASSPLAGNVNEQYF	TGTGCCAGCAGTCCACTAGCGGGGAACGTCAACGAGCAGTACTTC
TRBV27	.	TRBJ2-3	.	CASRRAGARTQYF	TGTGCCAGCAGAAGGGCGGGGGCTAGAACGCAGTATTTT
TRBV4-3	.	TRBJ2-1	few	CASSQQMGGDEQFF	TGCGCCAGCAGCCAACAAATGGGGGGAGATGAGCAGTTCTTC
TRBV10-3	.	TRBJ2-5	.	CATSREETQYF	TGTGCCACATCACGGGAGGAGACCCAGTACTTC
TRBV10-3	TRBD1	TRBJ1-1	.	CAISEMGQGETEAFF	TGTGCCATCAGTGAGATGGGACAGGGGGAGACTGAAGCTTTCTTT
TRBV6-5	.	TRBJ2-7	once	CASSYVQAGQGEQYF	TGTGCCAGCAGTTACGTCCAGGCGGGGCAGGGCGAGCAGTACTTC
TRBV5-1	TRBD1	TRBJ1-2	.	CASSGAGGLDYGYTF	TGCGCCAGCAGCGGGGCAGGGGGCCTGGACTATGGCTACACCTTC
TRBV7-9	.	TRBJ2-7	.	CASSKASSYEQYF	TGTGCCAGCAGCAAGGCGAGCTCCTACGAGCAGTACTTC
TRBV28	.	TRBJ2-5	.	CASRRTLGETQYF	TGTGCCAGCAGGCGGACTCTAGGGGAGACCCAGTACTTC
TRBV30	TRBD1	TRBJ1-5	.	CAWSPTGQINQPQHF	TGTGCCTGGAGTCCCACGGGACAGATAAATCAGCCCCAGCATTTT
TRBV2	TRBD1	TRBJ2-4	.	CATRGQGAARNIQYF	TGTGCTACGCGTGGACAGGGGGCCGCCAGAAACATTCAGTACTTC
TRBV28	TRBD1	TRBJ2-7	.	CASRNRGSGYEQYF	TGTGCCAGCAGAAACAGGGGATCGGGCTACGAGCAGTACTTC